Shown below are 23 T cell receptor beta chains from a single sample sequenced in a study of blood T cells in healthy people across ages. The second PCR ran about 7 to 12 cycles with a sample-barcoded 5' primer and J-beta primers. One entry per CDR3 protein, called by TCRdb with MiXCR from the 5' RACE reads. The sample consists of hundreds of thousands of distinct CDR3 sequences, 30% to 45% of them appearing once. Input material: blood. The receptors were sampled from a man between 18 and 29 years old in good health.

As for this clonotype: A read error may be the cause here, since a much bigger clone is one base away. The V and J genes are TRBV28 and TRBJ1-5; D remains ambiguous. The CDR3 consists of 14 residues. CDR1 and CDR2 from the germline V gene are MDHEN and SYDVKM. V was pared by 6 bases and J by 4 bases, with 13 bases between. The CDR3 nucleotides are TGTGCCAGCAGACGGCTGGTTTTTAATCAGCCCCAGCATTTT. It translates to CASRRLVFNQPQHF.

This clonotype was picked up a small number of times. This chain uses TRBV20-1 with TRBJ1-1; D unclear. V was cut by 3 bases and J by 4 bases, with 15 bases left in between. Per the germline V gene, CDR1 is DFQATT and CDR2 is SNEGSKA (reference sequence). CDR3 size: 14 residues. The DNA of the CDR3 is TGCAGTGCTAGGTTGATGGACGATCCCACTGAAGCTTTCTTT. Amino acid sequence: CSARLMDDPTEAFF.

Worth noting for this clonotype: A much larger clonotype is one base distant, so this may be a read error. The chain carries TRBV6-5 and TRBJ2-5; possibly TRBD1 for D (5 bases). The assigned J gene may be wrong: the sequence end matches TRBJ2-7 better. CDR3 size: 12 residues. Germline CDR1 MNHEY, CDR2 SVGAGI. The CDR3 bases are TGTGCCAGCAGTTTTAGGGGCATCGAGCAGTACTTC. It specifies CASSFRGIEQYF.

V is TRBV7-2 and J is TRBJ1-1; D unresolved. The V gene's germline CDR1 is SGHTA and CDR2 FQGNSA. CDR3 length equals 12 residues. Deletions cut 4 bases from V and 10 bases from J, with 13 bases between. CDR3 region: CASSSGKCGAFF. The CDR3 DNA reads TGTGCCAGCAGCTCTGGGAAGTGCGGAGCTTTCTTT.

Ten or more counts support this clonotype. The chain employs TRBV20-1 and TRBJ2-5, with unresolved D. The length of the CDR3 is 14 residues. Germline V gene lookup returns CDR1 DFQATT and CDR2 SNEGSKA (reference sequence). V was pared by 4 bases and J by 2 bases, with 14 bases between. CDR3 coding DNA: TGCAGTGCTACCAGGAACCTTCGACAAGAGACCCAGTACTTC. This codes for CSATRNLRQETQYF.

The chain carries TRBV4-3 and TRBJ2-2, with 8 bases identical to TRBD1. In germline, CDR1 is LGHNA, CDR2 YSLEER. The CDR3 runs to 16 residues. Trimming cost V 0 bases and J 3 bases; bases outside gene matches: 3. This CDR3 reads CASSQEHRGDTGELFF. The CDR3 nucleotides are TGCGCCAGCAGCCAAGAGCACAGGGGGGACACCGGGGAGCTGTTTTTT.

This clonotype was counted a few times. The gene calls are TRBV20-1 and TRBJ2-3; 7 nucleotides line up with TRBD2. This CDR3 region has 14 residues. Losses at the gene ends were 6 bases for V and 6 bases for J; bases not matched to a gene: 12. CDR1 is DFQATT, CDR2 SNEGSKA, per germline (reference sequence). The CDR3 DNA is TGCAGTGCAGATAGGGCGGGGGTGCGGGATACGCAGTATTTT. This translates into CSADRAGVRDTQYF.

This clonotype was recorded a few times. This chain connects TRBV28 to TRBJ2-1; 7 nucleotides line up with TRBD1. The J segment lost 6 bases and the V segment lost 4 bases, leaving 9 bases of the junction unmatched. The germline gives CDR1 MDHEN, CDR2 SYDVKM. The CDR3 is made up of 15 amino acids. Written as DNA, the CDR3 is TGTGCCAGCAGTTCCCCCGGGACAGCAAGCAATGAGCAGTTCTTC. Amino acid sequence: CASSSPGTASNEQFF. Full variable domain (rest looked up from reference TRBV28 and TRBJ2-1): DVKVTQSSRYLVKRTGEKVFLECVQDMDHENMFWYRQDPGLGLRLIYFSYDVKMKEKGDIPEGYSVSREKKERFSLILESASTNQTSMYLCASSSPGTASNEQFFGPGTRLTVL.

The genes are TRBV19 and TRBJ2-3, with D perhaps TRBD2 (6 bases). CDR1 is LNHDA and CDR2 is SQIVND in the germline V gene (reference sequence). CDR3 length: 19 amino acids. V gave up 5 bases and J gave up 2 bases, with 26 bases separating them. The CDR3 bases are TGTGCCAGTAGTCCCCGGCAGGGTTTCGCGGGGATTTTCACAGATACGCAGTATTTT. Translation: CASSPRQGFAGIFTDTQYF.

The V call is TRBV9, the J call TRBJ2-1, with D maybe TRBD2 (6 bases). V gave up 4 bases and J gave up 0 bases, with 14 bases separating them. The length of the CDR3 is 16 residues. Germline V gene data show CDR1 as SGDLS and CDR2 as YYNGEE. CDR3 nucleotides: TGTGCCAGCAGCCCAACAAACGGGGGCTCCTACAATGAGCAGTTCTTC. Translating it yields CASSPTNGGSYNEQFF.

Details on this clonotype: Mismatch with germline at one junction end may stem from a read error. This rearrangement joins TRBV6-5 to TRBJ1-5; D perhaps matches TRBD1 (5 bases). Germline CDR1 MNHEY, CDR2 SVGAGI. The CDR3 runs 21 residues. The CDR3, as DNA: TGTGCCGGCAGTTACTCCACCCCCTGGGCGGGACCTGATGTTAGCAATCAGCTCCAGCATTTT. The encoded protein is CAGSYSTPWAGPDVSNQLQHF.

This clonotype was counted a few times. The rearrangement uses TRBV28 and TRBJ2-1; D possibly matches TRBD1 or TRBD2 (5 bases each). Between the trimmed V and J ends, which lost 7 bases and 0 bases, there was a span of 16 bases. Germline loops: CDR1 MDHEN, CDR2 SYDVKM. The CDR3 length is 16 residues. The CDR3 here is CASTFGTDSSYNEQFF. CDR3 nucleotide sequence: TGTGCCAGCACCTTCGGGACGGATAGCTCCTACAATGAGCAGTTCTTC.

This clonotype was picked up one time. The V and J genes are TRBV7-6 and TRBJ2-4; TRBD2 aligns across 8 bases. The assigned J gene may be wrong: the sequence end matches TRBJ2-5 better. CDR3 size: 14 residues. Germline assignment: CDR1 SGHVS and CDR2 FNYEAQ. CDR3 sequence: CASSWGTSQETQYF. DNA of the CDR3: TGTGCCAGCAGCTGGGGGACTAGCCAAGAGACCCAGTACTTC.

This clonotype occurred many times. The chain has TRBV12-3 or TRBV12-4 and TRBJ2-5; 8 positions agree with TRBD1. This CDR3 region has 13 residues. Trimming removed 4 bases from V and 5 bases from J; junction bases left unmatched: 3. The CDR3 bases are TGTGCCAGCAGTTCTACAGGGGGGGAGACCCAGTACTTC. This codes for CASSSTGGETQYF.

This clonotype was seen a handful of times. V and J are TRBV4-3 and TRBJ1-4, with D perhaps TRBD1 (5 bases). Deletions cut 4 bases from V and 1 base from J, with 10 bases between. This CDR3 is 15 amino acids long. CDR1 and CDR2 (germline): LGHNA, YSLEER. CDR3 bases: TGCGCCAGCAGCCCGGGGACGGAAACTAATGAAAAACTGTTTTTT. Translation: CASSPGTETNEKLFF.

This clonotype was observed a few times. J is TRBJ2-1 and V is TRBV2; no firm D call. CDR3 length equals 15 residues. V lost 1 base to trimming and J lost 5 bases, with 12 bases between them. Per germline, CDR1 SNHLY and CDR2 FYNNEI. The CDR3 DNA sequence: TGTGCCAGCAGTGAAGGGAAGATAACCGACAATGAGCAGTTCTTC. Amino acids: CASSEGKITDNEQFF.

Only a few counts were recorded for this clonotype. The CDR3: CASSLSSGGDYGYTF. The CDR3 DNA follows: TGTGCCAGCAGTTTATCGTCAGGGGGCGACTATGGCTACACCTTC. The rearrangement joins TRBV12-3 or TRBV12-4 to TRBJ1-2; 8 bases match TRBD1. This CDR3 spans 15 amino acids. Trimming removed 2 bases from V and 3 bases from J; junction bases left unmatched: 5.

This clonotype was found many times. This chain joins TRBV4-3 and TRBJ2-1; D ambiguous. Trimming stripped 4 bases from V and 8 bases from J, with 15 bases between. CDR1 is LGHNA, CDR2 YSLEER, per germline. The CDR3 consists of 14 residues. CDR3 protein: CASSPRADHHEQFF. DNA of the CDR3: TGCGCCAGCAGCCCCCGGGCCGACCACCATGAGCAGTTCTTC.

This clonotype was observed many times. The V gene is TRBV12-3 or TRBV12-4, the J gene TRBJ2-1; D might be TRBD1 (5 bases). The length of the CDR3 is 15 residues. Trimming left V 3 bases short and J 2 bases short, with 11 bases between. The CDR3 DNA reads as TGTGCCAGCAGTTTTACAGGACGTACCTACAATGAGCAGTTCTTC. It codes for CASSFTGRTYNEQFF.

The sample holds a few counts of this clonotype. The chain employs TRBV4-3 and TRBJ2-3; D is perhaps TRBD1 (5 bases). Deletions cut 3 bases from V and 5 bases from J, with 12 bases between. This CDR3 has 14 residues. Per the germline V gene, CDR1 is LGHNA and CDR2 is YSLEER. CDR3 region: CASSHGALGDTQYF. DNA of the CDR3: TGCGCCAGCAGCCATGGGGCCCTGGGAGATACGCAGTATTTT.

This clonotype appeared a few times. The chain combines TRBV2 with TRBJ2-3; D is unclear. The CDR3 totals 13 residues. V was pared by 6 bases and J by 4 bases, with 11 bases between. Germline lookup yields CDR1 SNHLY and CDR2 FYNNEI. The CDR3 is CASRRLGSDTQYF. The CDR3 coding sequence is TGTGCCAGCAGGAGGCTAGGGTCAGATACGCAGTATTTT. Variable domain in full (rest from reference TRBV2 and TRBJ2-3): EPEVTQTPSHQVTQMGQEVILRCVPISNHLYFYWYRQILGQKVEFLVSFYNNEISEKSEIFDDQFSVERPDGSNFTLKIRSTKLEDSAMYFCASRRLGSDTQYFGPGTRLTVL.

In the case of this clonotype: A much more abundant neighbour one base away suggests this may be a read error. V usage is TRBV12-3 or TRBV12-4 and J usage is TRBJ1-2; D might be TRBD1 (5 bases). This CDR3 is 12 amino acids long. CDR3 nucleotides: TGTACCAGCAGACCCGGGGGTAGTGGCTACACCTTC. Protein: CTSRPGGSGYTF.

The rearrangement links TRBV20-1 to TRBJ1-1; D perhaps matches TRBD1 (5 bases). Germline CDR1 reads DFQATT; CDR2 reads SNEGSKA (reference sequence). This CDR3 spans 14 amino acids. The V end was cut by 0 bases, the J end by 6 bases, with 14 bases between. The CDR3 DNA is TGCAGTGCTAGAGATTGGGGGAGGAGGGCTGAAGCTTTCTTT. This translates into CSARDWGRRAEAFF.